This T cell receptor beta chain originates from a study of shared clonotypes between healthy human individuals. Overall study results and limits: Relative to clonotypes present in all four donors, those not shared had lower generation probabilities. What rarefaction showed was incomplete sorted-subset sequencing despite large depth. The sole specimen, blood, was sampled, and tissue repertoires likely differ.

V was shortened by 6 bases and J by 3 bases, with 21 bases between the two germline ends. Germline values: CDR1 MGHRA, CDR2 YSYEKL. The CDR3 is 16 amino acids. As for this clone: The antigen remains undetermined.

Profiling relied on immunoSEQ multiplex PCR, and the TCRdb table lists in-frame clones only, not all of them. The repertoire holds 2 million to 2.5 million clones, with about 90% as singletons. Free of recent acute infections or vaccinations, the donors were healthy HIV-negative adults. This TCR was sampled from a man aged 18-30 years in good health. Some clones in this sample may be carry-over from other donors' samples. The material sequenced was naive CD4+ T cells from PBMCs. The subset here: CD45RA+ positively selected. The rearrangement joins TRBV4-1 to TRBJ2-7; D assignment may be TRBD1 or TRBD2 (7 bases each). This CDR3 is CASSPGRGTDHYEQYF. The CDR3 region has the DNA TGCGCCAGCAGTCCGGGGCGGGGGACAGACCACTACGAGCAGTACTTC.